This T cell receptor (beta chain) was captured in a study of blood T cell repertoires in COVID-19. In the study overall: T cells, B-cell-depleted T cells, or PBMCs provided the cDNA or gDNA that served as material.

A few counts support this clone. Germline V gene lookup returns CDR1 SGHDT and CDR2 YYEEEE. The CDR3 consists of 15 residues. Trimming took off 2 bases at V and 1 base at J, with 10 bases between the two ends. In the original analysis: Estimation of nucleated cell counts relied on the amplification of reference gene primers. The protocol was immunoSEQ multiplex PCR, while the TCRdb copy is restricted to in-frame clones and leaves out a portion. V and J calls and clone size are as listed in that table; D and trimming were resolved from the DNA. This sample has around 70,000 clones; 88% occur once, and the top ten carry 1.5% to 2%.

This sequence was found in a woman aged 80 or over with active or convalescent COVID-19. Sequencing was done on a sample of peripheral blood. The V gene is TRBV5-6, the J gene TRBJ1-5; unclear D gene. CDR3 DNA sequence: TGTGCCAGCAGCTTCTCTCCCGAGAGCAATCAGCCCCAGCATTTT. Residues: CASSFSPESNQPQHF.